The text below deals with one TCR beta chain. The source of the sample is a study of blood T cell repertoires in COVID-19. Libraries were prepared by immunoSEQ multiplex PCR; TCRdb keeps only in-frame clonotypes and omits some of them. The sample lists approximately 150,000 clones, around 88% seen once, with over 4.5% in the top ten. CDR1 and CDR2 from the germline V gene are LGHDT and YNNKEL (reference sequence). The V segment lost 5 bases and the J segment 4 bases; nucleotides outside the gene matches: 6. The CDR3 loop spans 15 amino acids. The V gene is TRBV3-1 (or the pseudogene TRBV3-2), the J gene TRBJ2-1, with 9 bases that match TRBD1. The TCR was taken from a human donor in a cohort sampled during active COVID-19. The specimen was peripheral blood. The CDR3 region is CASSFRDRDYNEQFF. CDR3 bases: TGTGCCAGCAGCTTCCGGGACAGGGATTACAATGAGCAGTTCTTC.